The 2 T cell receptor beta chains listed next were all sequenced from one sample in a study of control samples from healthy donors and cancer patients (TCRdb year 2020). Library method: the immunoSEQ multiplex PCR assay. The clones in this table, taken by TCRdb from immuneACCESS, are in-frame only. Not every clone is retained; where verified, under half of the shortfall comes from an unresolved V gene, and the cause of the rest is unknown. Recorded for this sample are 150,000 to 200,000 clones; about 95% of them occurred a single time. 11% to 15% of the sample belongs to the ten largest clones. Sequences were obtained from PBMCs. The receptors come from a man aged 55-75 years with colorectal cancer.

This sequence joins TRBV7-9 and TRBJ2-7; D is undetermined. This CDR3 has 15 residues. V lost 4 bases to trimming and J lost 2 bases, with 15 bases between them. CDR1 SEHNR and CDR2 FQNEAQ come from the germline V gene (reference sequence). CDR3 coding DNA: TGTGCCAGCAGCTCCTGGCCCGACACAGCCTACGAGCAGTACTTC. This gives the protein CASSSWPDTAYEQYF. The full variable domain, with the rest looked up from reference TRBV7-9 and TRBJ2-7, is DTGVSQNPRHKITKRGQNVTFRCDPISEHNRLYWYRQTLGQGPEFLTYFQNEAQLEKSRLLSDRFSAERPKGSFSTLEIQRTEQGDSAMYLCASSSWPDTAYEQYFGPGTRLTVT.

The chain recombines TRBV9 with TRBJ2-2; the match to TRBD2 covers 13 bases. The CDR3 consists of 15 residues. The V segment lost 2 bases and the J segment 6 bases; nucleotides outside the gene matches: 1. The germline V gene encodes CDR1 SGDLS and CDR2 YYNGEE. The CDR3 sequence is CASSVTSGGPGELFF. CDR3 nucleotide sequence: TGTGCCAGCAGCGTGACTAGCGGGGGGCCCGGGGAGCTGTTTTTT.